This T cell receptor (beta chain) comes out of a study of cytomegalovirus exposure and HLA in healthy donors. Overall study: In a previous analysis, 117 million unique TCR beta sequences were found from 170 million or so T cells. Study-wide results and caveats: Later on, an analysis tied about 17,000 TCR beta sequences to HLA alleles at 0.05 false discovery rate.

It was with 60 Vbeta and 13 Jbeta primers that the PCR ran. Assay used: immunoSEQ multiplex PCR; TCRdb lists only in-frame clones, some missing. Found here are 200,000 or so clones; the top ten clones hold about 0.74%. Notes on this clone: Its specificity is unknown.

Sample: PBMCs. The receptor was derived from a boy younger than 18 in good health and CMV-seronegative.

CDR3 region: CASSDSAGGSTDTQYF. CDR3 sequence (DNA): TGTGCCAGCAGTGACTCGGCAGGGGGCAGTACAGATACGCAGTATTTT. This sequence joins TRBV6-4 and TRBJ2-3; 8 nucleotides match TRBD1. Germline-derived CDR1 and CDR2 are MRHNA and SNTAGT. CDR3 length equals 16 residues. The junction had 5 bases not matched to a gene; V was cut back by 0 bases and J by 3 bases.